This T cell receptor (beta chain) was documented in a study of blood T cell repertoires in COVID-19. Study-level information: Samples representing acute and convalescent COVID-19 were sourced from the United States, Italy and Spain. In each case, the material was cDNA or gDNA derived from T cells, B-cell-depleted T cells, or PBMCs.

Study processing details: Nucleated cell number was recorded as an estimate derived from reference gene primer amplification. Generated by immunoSEQ multiplex PCR, the TCRdb table keeps only in-frame clones and is missing some. V, J and clone size are those of that table, while D and trimming were read from the DNA. The sample comprises 120,000 to 150,000 clones, just under 90% of which are singletons, and 8% to 13% rests with the top ten. V lost 5 bases and J lost 2; bases outside the gene matches: 8. The CDR3 spans 17 residues. The germline V gene has CDR1 MNHEY and CDR2 SVGEGT. The gene calls are TRBV6-2 or TRBV6-3 and TRBJ2-6, with 8 positions matching TRBD2. The clonotype comes from an elderly woman with acute or convalescent COVID-19. Source material: peripheral blood. Written as DNA, the CDR3 is TGTGCCAGCAGTCCCGGGGGGGGATTAACTGGGGCCAACGTCCTGACTTTC. Translated, it gives CASSPGGGLTGANVLTF.